One and the same sample provided the 19 T cell receptor beta chains below, sequenced in a study of blood T cell repertoires in COVID-19. The table came from immunoSEQ multiplex PCR; TCRdb's copy has only in-frame clones and leaves some out. The sample includes under 95,000 clones, just over 90% seen only once; the top ten take 2.6%. The specimen was peripheral blood. The receptors shown here come from a man aged 50 to 59 with COVID-19, enrolled during active disease.

This clone was counted a single time. The chain has TRBV15 and TRBJ2-7; 7 bases are a match to TRBD1. The germline CDR1 and CDR2 sequences are LNHNV and YYDKDF (reference sequence). The CDR3 covers 13 residues. The V and J ends lost 6 bases and 5 bases, in that order; junction bases with no gene match: 7. The CDR3 reads CATRDRVEDEQYF. CDR3 nucleotides: TGTGCCACCAGAGACAGGGTGGAGGACGAGCAGTACTTC.

Here the CDR3 DNA reads TGTGCCACCAGTGGAGGAGGGGCGACAGATACGCAGTATTTT. Protein sequence: CATSGGGATDTQYF. The J gene is TRBJ2-3, the V gene TRBV24-1; maybe TRBD2 (6 bases). CDR3 length equals 14 residues. V lost 5 bases and J lost 3, with 11 bases in between. Per germline, CDR1 KGHDR and CDR2 SFDVKD.

The CDR3 DNA sequence: TGTGCCAGCAGCTCAGGGGGAGAATATCCCTACGAGCAGTACTTC. This codes for CASSSGGEYPYEQYF. The J gene is TRBJ2-7, the V gene TRBV7-3; TRBD1 aligns across 7 bases. CDR1 SGHTA and CDR2 FQGTGA come from the germline V gene. The CDR3 covers 15 residues. J lost 2 bases, V lost 4 bases, and 8 bases had no gene match.

This chain links TRBV7-8 with TRBJ2-5, with a weak D call TRBD2 (6 bases). V lost 0 bases, J lost 4 bases, and 15 bases lay in between. The CDR3 spans 16 residues. In germline, CDR1 is SGHVS, CDR2 FQNEAQ. CDR3 region: CASSLAPREVRETQYF. CDR3 nucleotides: TGTGCCAGCAGCTTAGCGCCCAGGGAGGTGCGAGAGACCCAGTACTTC.

The chain is built from TRBV9 and TRBJ1-5, with 12 bases fitting TRBD1. This CDR3 contains 15 residues. Germline CDR1 SGDLS, CDR2 YYNGEE. V was clipped by 3 bases and J by 8 bases; unmatched bases: 6. This CDR3 is CASSAGTGGWEPQHF. The DNA of the CDR3 is TGTGCCAGCAGCGCGGGGACAGGGGGCTGGGAGCCCCAGCATTTT.

In its sample, this clone was seen once. The chain has TRBV5-1 and TRBJ1-2, with TRBD1 as a possible D gene (6 bases). V lost 4 bases and J lost 0, with 13 bases in between. This CDR3 has 15 amino acids. The germline V gene encodes CDR1 SGHRS and CDR2 YFSETQ. CDR3 sequence reads: CASSPATGSNYGYTF. The CDR3 bases are TGCGCCAGCAGCCCGGCGACAGGTTCTAACTATGGCTACACCTTC.

The chain links TRBV9 to TRBJ2-5, with D perhaps TRBD2 (6 bases). Trimming removed 0 bases at V and 0 bases at J, with 12 bases between. Per germline, CDR1 SGDLS and CDR2 YYNGEE. The CDR3 loop spans 16 amino acids. For the CDR3, the DNA is TGTGCCAGCAGCGTAGGGAATAGCGGCTACCAAGAGACCCAGTACTTC. As protein: CASSVGNSGYQETQYF. Supplemented by reference TRBV9 and TRBJ2-5, the full variable domain reads DSGVTQTPKHLITATGQRVTLRCSPRSGDLSVYWYQQSLDQGLQFLIQYYNGEERAKGNILERFSAQQFPDLHSELNLSSLELGDSALYFCASSVGNSGYQETQYFGPGTRLLVL.

This chain uses TRBV7-6 with TRBJ1-6; 7 bases line up with TRBD1. This CDR3 is built from 16 residues. Germline CDR1 SGHVS, CDR2 FNYEAQ. J lost 6 bases, V lost 5 bases, and 10 bases had no gene match. The DNA of the CDR3 is TGTGCCAGCAGCCGATCTCGGGACAGCATTAATTCACCCCTCCACTTT. This encodes CASSRSRDSINSPLHF.

This clone was counted a single time. The chain recombines TRBV6-5 with TRBJ1-1; 8 nucleotides match TRBD1. Losses at the gene ends were 5 bases for V and 4 bases for J; bases not matched to a gene: 6. The CDR3 sequence is 14 residues long. Germline CDR1 is MNHEY and CDR2 is SVGAGI. CDR3: CASSIQGGLTEAFF. CDR3 DNA: TGTGCCAGCAGTATACAGGGGGGCCTCACTGAAGCTTTCTTT.

J is TRBJ2-7 and V is TRBV21-1; the DNA was not used to check the table's D call, TRBD1. TRBV21-1 is marked as a pseudogene. The CDR3 loop spans 20 amino acids. CDR3 sequence: CASSKTQPRTGKRSSYEQYV. The CDR3 DNA is TGTGCCAGCAGCAAAACGCAACCAAGGACAGGGAAAAGAAGCTCCTACGAGCAGTACGTC.

The rearrangement joins TRBV30 to TRBJ2-2, with TRBD2 identical over 10 bases. CDR3 size: 13 residues. The V gene's germline CDR1 is GTSNPN and CDR2 SVGIG (reference sequence). Losses at the gene ends were 5 bases for V and 6 bases for J; bases not matched to a gene: 3. The chain's CDR3 is CAWRTSGPGELFF. The CDR3 region has the DNA TGTGCCTGGCGGACTAGCGGTCCCGGGGAGCTGTTTTTT.

The V and J genes are TRBV7-9 and TRBJ1-1, with 7 positions matching TRBD1. V gave up 5 bases and J gave up 2 bases; unmatched junction bases: 5. This CDR3 has 14 amino acids. Germline V gene lookup returns CDR1 SEHNR and CDR2 FQNEAQ (reference sequence). The CDR3 nucleotides are TGTGCCAGCAGCACCCGACAGGGCAACACTGAAGCTTTCTTT. Translating gives CASSTRQGNTEAFF.

The rearrangement uses TRBV6-1 and TRBJ1-4; D unclear. V was pared by 3 bases and J by 3 bases, with 11 bases between. Germline lookup yields CDR1 MNHNS and CDR2 SASEGT. This CDR3 is 15 amino acids long. The CDR3 spells CASSEAAAANEKLFF. The CDR3 DNA follows: TGTGCCAGCAGTGAGGCGGCTGCGGCTAATGAAAAACTGTTTTTT.

The rearrangement joins TRBV30 to TRBJ2-7, with D possibly TRBD1 on 5 matching bases. This CDR3 region has 13 residues. Trimming pared 2 bases from V and 1 base from J, leaving 9 bases between. CDR1 is GTSNPN and CDR2 is SVGIG in the germline V gene (reference sequence). CDR3 coding DNA: TGTGCCTGGAGTCCAGGGTCTTCCTACGAGCAGTACGTC. It yields the protein CAWSPGSSYEQYV.

The V and J genes are TRBV15 and TRBJ2-1; 9 bases match TRBD2. The CDR3 has 15 residues. CDR1 is LNHNV, CDR2 YYDKDF, per germline (reference sequence). J lost 10 bases, V lost 0 bases, and 7 bases had no gene match. CDR3 DNA: TGTGCCACCAGCAGAGAGCGGGAGGGCCTAGGGGAGCAGTTCTTC. Translation gives CATSREREGLGEQFF.

The chain has TRBV28 and TRBJ1-2; D is ambiguous. The CDR3 runs to 14 residues. Per the germline V gene, CDR1 is MDHEN and CDR2 is SYDVKM. V lost 3 bases, J lost 8 bases, and 16 bases lay in between. CDR3 sequence (DNA): TGTGCCAGCAGTTTTCTGTTGAGGGCTCGGGGCTACACCTTC. Translating gives CASSFLLRARGYTF.

A single count supports this clone. The V gene is TRBV9, the J gene TRBJ2-1, with 8 positions matching TRBD1. The J segment lost 1 base and the V segment lost 6 bases, leaving 24 bases of the junction unmatched. This CDR3 contains 21 residues. CDR1 and CDR2 (germline): SGDLS, YYNGEE. The CDR3 loop reads CASTKGTGRPGQGESYNEQFF. The CDR3 DNA is TGTGCCAGCACAAAGGGGACAGGCCGCCCCGGGCAGGGAGAATCCTACAATGAGCAGTTCTTC.

V and J are TRBV19 and TRBJ1-1, with TRBD1 identical over 9 bases. Germline CDR1 LNHDA, CDR2 SQIVND (reference sequence). Trimming took 7 bases from V and 1 from J; bases not matched to a gene: 1. CDR3 length equals 13 residues. Here the CDR3 DNA reads TGTGCCAGTAAACAGGGGGCGAACACTGAAGCTTTCTTT. Its protein is CASKQGANTEAFF.

This clone was recorded once. This chain uses TRBV6-5 with TRBJ1-2, with D possibly TRBD1 on 5 matching bases. Trimming left V 8 bases short and J 1 base short, with 14 bases between. CDR1 MNHEY and CDR2 SVGAGI come from the germline V gene. The CDR3 covers 14 residues. CDR3 protein: CASVHPGLNYGYTF. DNA of the CDR3: TGTGCCAGCGTCCATCCGGGACTTAACTATGGCTACACCTTC.